Detailed here is one T cell receptor (beta chain). Its antigen has not been determined. No much larger clonotype is one base removed from it; base qualities were not supplied. The sample belongs to a study of blood T cell repertoires in COVID-19 (TCRdb year 2020). Study-level background: Samples covering the acute and convalescent phases of COVID-19 were provided by collaborators in the United States, Italy and Spain. Deeply sampled blood TCRbeta repertoires from subjects exposed to, actively infected with, or recovered from COVID-19 were included in the dataset. The prospective study material was composed of cDNA or gDNA derived from T cells, B-cell-depleted T cells, or PBMCs. Nearly every sample came with metadata listing a de-identified subject ID, COVID-19 status, age in years and sex. The repertoires were released in a freely available public database meant as a resource for research on the immune response to SARS-CoV-2. Samples were obtained from the ongoing ImmuneRACE study (first 160 participants) and from about 1,300 subjects provided by 6 global collaborators. Where available, HLA class I and class II types were obtained from metadata supplied by the sample provider rather than from assay-based typing.

Study-wide findings and limitations: Clinical and demographic metadata were provided uncurated, with the amount varying by source and participant.

TCRbeta CDR3 regions were amplified from genomic DNA using the immunoSEQ Assay, a bias-controlled multiplex PCR. The published analysis was carried out like this. The number of nucleated cells in each sample was estimated from the amplification of reference gene primers within the assay. Sequence reads were collapsed and filtered to measure the absolute abundance of every unique TCRbeta CDR3 rearrangement. For each sample, productive Simpson clonality was calculated as the square root of Simpson's diversity index over productive rearrangements. TCRdb re-hosts the immuneACCESS table, in-frame sequences only. Its copies lack some clones; in the studies checked, an unresolved V gene accounts for under half of them, and the cause for the rest is not known. That table is the source of V, J and clone size, and D and trimming were worked out from the DNA. The sample yields roughly 150,000 clones; under 90% were counted once. The ten largest clones take up roughly 1.9% of the sample.

Sequences SGHNT (CDR1) and YYREEE (CDR2) are obtained from the germline V gene (reference sequence). From the cysteine through the phenylalanine, the CDR3 covers 15 amino acids. The entry retains the CDR3 DNA only, 45 bases that are in frame from base 1. Trimming accounts for 3 bases at V and 1 base at J, while the number of junction bases matched to no gene is 6. Each collaborating institution followed its own protocols to collect whole blood in K2EDTA tubes. For TCRbeta analysis, collaborators shipped samples as frozen whole blood, isolated PBMCs, or DNA extracted from either of those sample types.

Specimen: peripheral blood. The TCR originated in a woman over 75 with acute or convalescent COVID-19. The V gene is TRBV5-4 and the J gene is TRBJ2-5, with 7 bases matching TRBD2. The CDR3 in this case is CASSSGSGSQETQYF. The DNA sequence is given as TGTGCCAGCAGCTCCGGTAGCGGGTCCCAAGAGACCCAGTACTTC.